These 14 T cell receptor beta chains share one sample of origin, sequenced in a study of glioma-infiltrating T cells. Using RNA template, CDR3s of TCR alpha and beta were amplified with iRepertoire arm-PCR. Via MiXCR, TCRdb re-called the multiplex PCR reads, giving one row per CDR3 protein. The sample has about 410,000 distinct CDR3 sequences; 35% to 45% are singletons. The sequenced material came from glioma tissue, nonneoplastic brain tissue, or PBMCs (not recorded which). These TCRs come from a human donor with low-grade glioma or glioblastoma, undergoing nonglioma brain surgery, or in good health (not recorded which).

The J gene is TRBJ2-1, the V gene TRBV18, with unresolved D. This CDR3 has 13 amino acids. The germline V and J ends were trimmed by 3 bases and 6 bases, with 9 bases remaining between them. CDR1 is KGHSH, CDR2 LQKENI, per germline. CDR3 bases: TGTGCCAGCTCACCCCCCTCGGGCAATGAGCAGTTCTTC. It is translated as CASSPPSGNEQFF.

A single count supports this clonotype. The rearrangement uses TRBV4-1 and TRBJ1-1; D ambiguous. In germline, CDR1 is MGHRA, CDR2 YSYEKL. The CDR3 is 13 amino acids. V dropped 0 bases and J dropped 10 bases, with 12 bases sitting between them. In DNA, the CDR3 is TGCGCCAGCAGCCAAGAAGTTAGACTTGTAGCTTTCTTT. It translates to CASSQEVRLVAFF.

The chain employs TRBV6-5 and TRBJ2-1; no clear D gene. The CDR3 totals 18 residues. Germline V gene sequence: CDR1 MNHEY, CDR2 SVGAGI. The V gene lost 6 bases and the J gene lost 6 bases, with 27 bases spanning the gap. The CDR3 sequence: CASSSIPAGSPVANEQFF. The DNA for the CDR3 is TGTGCCAGCAGCTCCATTCCCGCAGGAAGCCCGGTGGCCAATGAGCAGTTCTTC.

The chain couples TRBV10-3 to TRBJ2-7, with 15 bases fitting TRBD2. V gave up 5 bases and J gave up 1 base; unmatched junction bases: 3. The CDR3 runs 16 residues. Per the germline V gene, CDR1 is ENHRY and CDR2 is SYGVKD. CDR3 coding DNA: TGTGCCATCAGTCCCGGGACTAGCGGGAGGTCCTACGAGCAGTACTTC. This sequence encodes CAISPGTSGRSYEQYF.

This clonotype was found a few times. The rearrangement links TRBV6-2 or TRBV6-3 to TRBJ2-1, with 12 bases identical to TRBD2. CDR1 and CDR2 from the germline V gene are MNHEY and SVGEGT. The V segment lost 2 bases and the J segment 5 bases; nucleotides outside the gene matches: 10. CDR3 length: 18 amino acids. The CDR3 is CASSYHPPGLAGDNEQFF. In nucleotides, the CDR3 is TGTGCCAGCAGTTACCACCCACCGGGACTAGCGGGCGACAATGAGCAGTTCTTC.

This clonotype was seen a few times. This rearrangement joins TRBV4-1 to TRBJ2-3; D might be TRBD2 (6 bases). V shed 7 bases and J shed 1 base, with 15 bases lying between them. The germline V gene encodes CDR1 MGHRA and CDR2 YSYEKL. The CDR3 covers 15 residues. The CDR3 loop is CASTIPGLRTDTQYF. CDR3 bases: TGCGCCAGCACCATACCGGGACTTCGCACAGATACGCAGTATTTT.

The rearrangement uses TRBV7-9 and TRBJ2-1, with D possibly matching TRBD1 (5 bases). Trimming took off 6 bases at V and 2 bases at J, with 14 bases between the two ends. Germline values: CDR1 SEHNR, CDR2 FQNEAQ (reference sequence). The CDR3 has 15 residues. CDR3: CASRTEHPPYNEQFF. The CDR3 bases are TGTGCCAGCAGGACAGAACATCCTCCCTACAATGAGCAGTTCTTC.

This clonotype came up many times. The chain uses TRBV20-1 and TRBJ1-1; D unclear. Germline V CDR1 and CDR2: DFQATT, SNEGSKA (reference sequence). Trimming shortened V by 2 bases and J by 5 bases, and 6 bases separated the two germline ends. The CDR3 consists of 11 residues. In DNA, the CDR3 is TGCAGTGCTAGACGTCGGACTGAAGCTTTCTTT. This encodes CSARRRTEAFF.

V usage is TRBV4-1 and J usage is TRBJ1-2, with TRBD1 matching over 11 bases. This CDR3 is 17 amino acids long. Germline loops: CDR1 MGHRA, CDR2 YSYEKL. With V trimmed by 6 bases and J by 7 bases, 16 bases remained unmatched. The CDR3 coding sequence is TGCGCCAGCAGTCCAAGGAGTCCGGACAGGGGGCTTCTTGGCTACACCTTC. It encodes CASSPRSPDRGLLGYTF.

Details on this clonotype: This CDR3 is missing its conserved last phenylalanine or tryptophan, likely due to a read error. The V gene is TRBV28, the J gene TRBJ1-5; possible D gene TRBD1, 6 bases. CDR1 is MDHEN and CDR2 is SYDVKM in the germline V gene. The ends were cut back, 7 bases at V and 1 base at J, with 14 bases in the middle. This CDR3 has 15 amino acids. The CDR3: CASTPTGTSNQPQHS. In DNA, the CDR3 is TGTGCCAGCACCCCAACCGGGACAAGCAATCAGCCCCAGCATTCT.

J is TRBJ1-4 and V is TRBV2; D call uncertain. From germline, CDR1 is SNHLY and CDR2 FYNNEI. Trimming cost V 2 bases and J 3 bases, with 7 bases left between them. The CDR3 length is 14 residues. The CDR3 nucleotides are TGTGCCAGCAGTGAACAAACCTCTAATGAAAAACTGTTTTTT. This translates into CASSEQTSNEKLFF.

This chain joins TRBV15 and TRBJ2-7; a weak D match, TRBD2 (6 bases). CDR3 size: 13 residues. Trimming removed 3 bases from V and 6 bases from J, with 12 bases in between. The germline gives CDR1 LNHNV, CDR2 YYDKDF (reference sequence). CDR3 protein: CATSSPIGGEQYF. In DNA, the CDR3 is TGTGCCACCAGCAGCCCGATCGGGGGCGAGCAGTACTTC.

This clonotype was counted a few times. The J gene is TRBJ1-1, the V gene TRBV28, with D possibly being TRBD1 (5 bases). The CDR3 consists of 13 residues. From germline, CDR1 is MDHEN and CDR2 SYDVKM. V was pared by 9 bases and J by 3 bases, with 14 bases between. DNA for the CDR3: TGTGCCAGTCAAGCAGGGAGATACACTGAAGCTTTCTTT. Amino acid sequence: CASQAGRYTEAFF. Full variable domain (outside the CDR3, taken from reference TRBV28 and TRBJ1-1): DVKVTQSSRYLVKRTGEKVFLECVQDMDHENMFWYRQDPGLGLRLIYFSYDVKMKEKGDIPEGYSVSREKKERFSLILESASTNQTSMYLCASQAGRYTEAFFGQGTRLTVV.

This clonotype was counted a few times. V gene TRBV27 combines with J gene TRBJ1-2; D unresolved. The V gene lost 8 bases and the J gene lost 0 bases, with 4 bases spanning the gap. Germline loops: CDR1 MNHEY, CDR2 SMNVEV (reference sequence). The CDR3 runs 11 residues. For the CDR3, the DNA is TGTGCCAGCGGACCTAACTATGGCTACACCTTC. Translating gives CASGPNYGYTF.